Below, one TCR beta chain is given with its context. As yet, its antigen is unknown. Researchers ran the PCR with 60 Vbeta and 13 Jbeta primers. Some clones are missing from TCRdb's copy, which holds only in-frame ones; the method was immunoSEQ multiplex PCR. Of more than 85,000 clones detected, about 69% appear once; the ten largest clones hold approximately 4.3%. This entry belongs to a study of cytomegalovirus exposure and HLA in healthy donors. Findings of the study overall: Sequencing likely generated an artifact that appeared as a cluster of highly shared sequence variants. The later analysis indicated that the majority of CMV-associated TCR beta chains appeared HLA-restricted. In a later analysis, compared with equally common non-associated chains, HLA-associated beta chains were more expanded.

Trimming cost V 0 bases and J 6 bases; bases outside gene matches: 9. This CDR3 contains 16 residues. Germline CDR1 and CDR2: MNHEY and SMNVEV (reference sequence). This TCR was recovered from a human donor in good health. V and J are TRBV27 and TRBJ2-3; 7 nucleotides match TRBD2. The sequenced sample consisted of PBMCs. DNA of the CDR3: TGTGCCAGCAGTTTATCTGGCGGGAGACCCCGGGATACGCAGTATTTT. Protein product: CASSLSGGRPRDTQYF.